This record covers a single TCR beta chain. Using immunoSEQ multiplex PCR, the repertoire was profiled, and TCRdb retains in-frame clones only, with some absent. Of 70,000 to 100,000 clones detected, about nine tenths appear once; the ten largest clones hold 6% to 7.5%. The data derive from a study of OX40 agonist ivuxolimab in advanced cancers. In germline, CDR1 is SGHNT, CDR2 YENEEA. With V trimmed by 4 bases and J by 5 bases, 5 bases remained unmatched. There are 16 residues in the CDR3. The sample was CD4+ or CD8+ T cells sorted from blood, taken in a trial of the OX40 agonist ivuxolimab. The sequence was obtained from an adult with an advanced solid tumor such as melanoma, head and neck, liver or kidney cancer. The chain recombines TRBV11-3 with TRBJ2-3, with 14 bases fitting TRBD2. In DNA, the CDR3 is TGTGCCAGCAGCTCGGGACTAGCGGGAGAAGTAGATACGCAGTATTTT. Translation: CASSSGLAGEVDTQYF.